This TCR beta chain was recorded in a study of blood T cell repertoires in COVID-19. Study-level information: Specimens from acute and convalescent COVID-19 originated in the United States, Italy and Spain. T cells, B-cell-depleted T cells, or PBMCs provided the cDNA or gDNA that served as material.

Study processing details: Amplification with reference gene primers provided the estimates of nucleated cell counts. The data were produced by immunoSEQ multiplex PCR, yet TCRdb's version contains in-frame clones alone and is incomplete. V, J and clone size were drawn from that table, and D and trimming were deduced from the DNA. The data show roughly 250,000 clones, around 85% seen once. This CDR3 is built from 15 residues. V lost 0 bases and J lost 5, with 12 bases in between. Germline CDR1 MGHRA, CDR2 YSYEKL. The clonotype originates from a middle-aged woman with active or convalescent COVID-19. This chain connects TRBV4-1 to TRBJ2-3; D gene uncertain. The specimen was peripheral blood. CDR3 nucleotides: TGCGCCAGCAGCCAAGATTGGGTTGGCGGAGATACGCAGTATTTT. Its protein product is CASSQDWVGGDTQYF.